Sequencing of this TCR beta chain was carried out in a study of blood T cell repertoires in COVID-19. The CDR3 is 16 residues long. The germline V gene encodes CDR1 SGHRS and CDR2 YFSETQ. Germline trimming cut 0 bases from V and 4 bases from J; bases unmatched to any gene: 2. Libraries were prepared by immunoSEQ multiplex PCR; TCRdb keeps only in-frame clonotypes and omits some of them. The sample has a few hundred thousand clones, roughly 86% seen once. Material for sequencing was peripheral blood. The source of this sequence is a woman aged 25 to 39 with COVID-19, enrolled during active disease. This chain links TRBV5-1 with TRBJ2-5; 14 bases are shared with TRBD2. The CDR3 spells CASSLGGTSGRETQYF. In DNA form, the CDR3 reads TGCGCCAGCAGCTTGGGGGGGACTAGCGGGAGAGAGACCCAGTACTTC.